This note documents a single T cell receptor (beta chain) sequence. Here immunoSEQ multiplex PCR was the method, and the copy in TCRdb shows in-frame clones only, minus some. The data hold approximately 26,000 clones, with about four fifths observed a single time. The source of the sample is a study of preoperative IRX-2 immunotherapy in early breast cancer. Treatment here: preoperative locoregional IRX-2 cytokine immunotherapy. Preoperative locoregional IRX-2 cytokine immunotherapy was tested in the phase Ib source study. CDR1 and CDR2 (germline): SGHNT, YENEEA. The CDR3 sequence is 16 residues long. Trimming pared 1 base from V and 4 bases from J, leaving 11 bases between.

The source material was lymph node tissue, sampled before IRX-2 immunotherapy. The receptor comes from a human donor with breast cancer. This chain links TRBV11-3 with TRBJ2-6, with D perhaps given as TRBD1 or TRBD2 (5 bases each). This CDR3 reads CASSLVWGRGANVLTF. Here the CDR3 DNA reads TGTGCCAGCAGCTTAGTTTGGGGGAGAGGGGCCAACGTCCTGACTTTC.